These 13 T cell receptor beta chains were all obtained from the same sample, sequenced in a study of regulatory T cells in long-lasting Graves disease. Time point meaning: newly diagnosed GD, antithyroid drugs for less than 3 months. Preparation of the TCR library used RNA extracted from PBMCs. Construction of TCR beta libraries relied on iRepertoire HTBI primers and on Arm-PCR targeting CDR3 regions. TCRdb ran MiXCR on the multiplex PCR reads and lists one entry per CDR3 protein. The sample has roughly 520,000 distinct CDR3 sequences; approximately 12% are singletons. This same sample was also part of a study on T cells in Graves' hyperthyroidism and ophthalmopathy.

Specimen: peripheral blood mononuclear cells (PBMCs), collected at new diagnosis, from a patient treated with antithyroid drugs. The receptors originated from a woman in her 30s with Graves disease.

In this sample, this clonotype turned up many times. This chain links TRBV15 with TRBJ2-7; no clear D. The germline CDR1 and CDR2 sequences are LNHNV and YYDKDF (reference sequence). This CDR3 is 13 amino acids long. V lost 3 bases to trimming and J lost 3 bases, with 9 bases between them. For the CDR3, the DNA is TGTGCCACCAGCAGGGTAGGGATCTACGAGCAGTACTTC. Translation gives CATSRVGIYEQYF.

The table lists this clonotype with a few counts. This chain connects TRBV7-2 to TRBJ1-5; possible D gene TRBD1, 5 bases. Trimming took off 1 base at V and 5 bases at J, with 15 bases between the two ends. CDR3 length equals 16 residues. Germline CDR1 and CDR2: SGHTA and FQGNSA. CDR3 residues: CASSLEGSLRHQPQHF. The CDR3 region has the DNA TGTGCCAGCAGCTTAGAGGGGAGCCTGAGACATCAGCCCCAGCATTTT.

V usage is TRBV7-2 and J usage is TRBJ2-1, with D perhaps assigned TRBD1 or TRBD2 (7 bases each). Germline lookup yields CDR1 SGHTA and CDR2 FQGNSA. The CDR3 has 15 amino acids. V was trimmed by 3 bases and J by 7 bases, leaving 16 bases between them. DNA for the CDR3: TGTGCCAGCAGCTTCGGGACAGCGGGGTGGAATGAGCAGTTCTTC. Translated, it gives CASSFGTAGWNEQFF.

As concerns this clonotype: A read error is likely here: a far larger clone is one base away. This chain's CDR3 is CASSEIGQGKGYTF. As DNA, the CDR3 is TGTGCCAGCAGTGAGATAGGACAGGGAAAAGGCTACACCTTC. The rearrangement links TRBV2 to TRBJ1-2; 8 nucleotides match TRBD1. The CDR3 is made up of 14 amino acids. J lost 8 bases, V lost 3 bases, and 8 bases had no gene match. The V gene's germline CDR1 is SNHLY and CDR2 FYNNEI.

The CDR3 region has the DNA TGTGCCAGCAGCCCCACGGGACGGAGGAACACTGAAGCTTTCTTT. It encodes CASSPTGRRNTEAFF. The chain joins TRBV7-3 to TRBJ1-1, with D maybe TRBD1 (5 bases). The V end lost 5 bases, the J end lost 1 base, and 14 bases lay between the germline ends. Per the germline V gene, CDR1 is SGHTA and CDR2 is FQGTGA. The CDR3 is made up of 15 amino acids. Looking up the rest from reference TRBV7-3 and TRBJ1-1 gives the full variable domain: GAGVSQTPSNKVTEKGKYVELRCDPISGHTALYWYRQSLGQGPEFLIYFQGTGAADDSGLPNDRFFAVRPEGSVSTLKIQRTERGDSAVYLCASSPTGRRNTEAFFGQGTRLTVV.

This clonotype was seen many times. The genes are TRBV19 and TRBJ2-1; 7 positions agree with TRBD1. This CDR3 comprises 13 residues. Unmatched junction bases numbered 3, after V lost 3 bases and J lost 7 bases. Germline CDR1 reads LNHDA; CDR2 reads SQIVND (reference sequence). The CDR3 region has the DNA TGTGCCAGTAGTATGACAGGGTGGAATGAGCAGTTCTTC. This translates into CASSMTGWNEQFF.

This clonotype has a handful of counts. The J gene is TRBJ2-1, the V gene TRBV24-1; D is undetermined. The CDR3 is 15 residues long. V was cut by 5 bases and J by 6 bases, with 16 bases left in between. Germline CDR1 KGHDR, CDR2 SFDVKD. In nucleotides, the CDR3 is TGTGCCACCAGTGTCCCGGGTCTCCGGAGCAATGAGCAGTTCTTC. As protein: CATSVPGLRSNEQFF.

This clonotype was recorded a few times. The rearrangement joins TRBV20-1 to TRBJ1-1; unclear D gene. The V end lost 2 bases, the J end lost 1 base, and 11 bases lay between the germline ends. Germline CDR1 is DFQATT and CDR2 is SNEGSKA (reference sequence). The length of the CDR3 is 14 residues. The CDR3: CSARNAGRNTEAFF. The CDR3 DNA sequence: TGCAGTGCTAGAAACGCTGGGCGGAACACTGAAGCTTTCTTT.

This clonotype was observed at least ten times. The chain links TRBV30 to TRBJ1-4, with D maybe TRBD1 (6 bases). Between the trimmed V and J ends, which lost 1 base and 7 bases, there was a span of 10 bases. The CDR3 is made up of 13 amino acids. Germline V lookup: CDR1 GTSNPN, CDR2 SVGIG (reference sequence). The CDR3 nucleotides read TGTGCCTGGAGTGGGACAGTCCGTGAAAAACTGTTTTTT. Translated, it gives CAWSGTVREKLFF.

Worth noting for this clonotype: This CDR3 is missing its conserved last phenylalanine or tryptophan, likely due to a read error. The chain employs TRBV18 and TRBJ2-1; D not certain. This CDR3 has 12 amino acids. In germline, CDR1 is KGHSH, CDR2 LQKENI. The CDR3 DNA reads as TGTGCCATCTCACCGGTACGCGATGAGCAGTTCATC. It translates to CAISPVRDEQFI.

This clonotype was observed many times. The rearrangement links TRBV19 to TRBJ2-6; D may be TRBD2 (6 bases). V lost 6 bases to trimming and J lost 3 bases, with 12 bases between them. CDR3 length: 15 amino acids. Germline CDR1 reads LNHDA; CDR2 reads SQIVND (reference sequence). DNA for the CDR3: TGTGCCAGTAGCTCCCACGGGGGTGGGGCCAACGTCCTGACTTTC. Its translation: CASSSHGGGANVLTF.

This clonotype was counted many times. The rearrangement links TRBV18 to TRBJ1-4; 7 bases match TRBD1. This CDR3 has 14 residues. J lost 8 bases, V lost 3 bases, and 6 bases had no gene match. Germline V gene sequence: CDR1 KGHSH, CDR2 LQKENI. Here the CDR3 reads CASSPNTGDEKLFF. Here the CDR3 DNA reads TGTGCCAGCTCACCGAACACAGGGGACGAAAAACTGTTTTTT.

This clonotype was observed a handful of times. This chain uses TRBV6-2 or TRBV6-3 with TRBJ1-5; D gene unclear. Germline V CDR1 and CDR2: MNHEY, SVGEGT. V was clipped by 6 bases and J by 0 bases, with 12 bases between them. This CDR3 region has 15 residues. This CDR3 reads CASRANRNSNQPQHF. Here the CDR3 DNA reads TGTGCCAGCAGGGCCAACAGAAATAGCAATCAGCCCCAGCATTTT.